The 20 T cell receptor beta chains in this list originate from one sample, sequenced in a study of shared clonotypes between healthy human individuals. Profiled with immunoSEQ multiplex PCR; TCRdb holds only in-frame clones, not every one. Here the sample spans roughly 1 million clones, about four fifths being singletons. The specimen was memory CD4+ T cells from PBMCs. Subset here: CD45RA-negative fraction. These receptors were obtained from a man aged 18 to 30 in good health. Some clones in this sample may be carry-over from other donors' samples.

This clone has more than one count but fewer than ten. The gene calls are TRBV2 and TRBJ2-7, with 8 positions matching TRBD2. The CDR3 consists of 16 residues. Germline V CDR1 and CDR2: SNHLY, FYNNEI. Trimming at V came to 6 bases and at J to 5 bases, leaving 15 bases not matched to a gene. The CDR3 region is CASRGVLREGRNEQYF. CDR3 sequence (DNA): TGTGCCAGCAGAGGGGTCCTACGGGAGGGCCGGAACGAGCAGTACTTC.

The chain uses TRBV15 and TRBJ2-1; D is possibly TRBD2 (5 bases). Trimming took 1 base from V and 5 from J, leaving 12 bases between them. Per germline, CDR1 LNHNV and CDR2 YYDKDF (reference sequence). This CDR3 is 15 amino acids long. The CDR3 region is CATSRVLALHNEQFF. CDR3 sequence (DNA): TGTGCCACCAGCAGAGTCCTAGCCCTTCACAATGAGCAGTTCTTC.

The chain uses TRBV27 and TRBJ1-2, with TRBD1 matching 8 bases. Germline V gives CDR1 MNHEY, CDR2 SMNVEV (reference sequence). J gave up 6 bases and V 6 bases, and 6 bases lay outside the gene matches. This CDR3 has 13 residues. DNA of the CDR3: TGTGCCAGCAGGCTTCGGACAGGGAATGGCTACACCTTC. As protein: CASRLRTGNGYTF.

This clone was picked up a small number of times. The chain combines TRBV6-4 with TRBJ1-1; the D gene is possibly TRBD1 (5 bases). Trimming took 4 bases from V and 5 from J, leaving 11 bases between them. There are 13 residues in the CDR3. Per the germline V gene, CDR1 is MRHNA and CDR2 is SNTAGT. CDR3 in DNA: TGTGCCAGCAGTGGGGGCCAGGGTACTGAAGCTTTCTTT. The encoded protein is CASSGGQGTEAFF.

The chain couples TRBV5-1 to TRBJ2-7; 7 bases map to TRBD2. The CDR3 spans 15 residues. The V and J ends lost 3 bases and 2 bases, in that order; junction bases with no gene match: 8. The V gene's germline CDR1 is SGHRS and CDR2 YFSETQ. The CDR3 here is CASSWTRLAPYEQYF. CDR3 coding DNA: TGCGCCAGCAGCTGGACTCGACTAGCTCCCTACGAGCAGTACTTC.

The chain couples TRBV28 to TRBJ2-1; TRBD2 agrees at 10 bases. Trimming cost V 8 bases and J 7 bases; bases outside gene matches: 23. Germline-derived CDR1 and CDR2 are MDHEN and SYDVKM. This CDR3 region has 19 residues. DNA for the CDR3: TGTGCCAGCCCCCCCCGGGGTGGGGGAGGCCTAGCGGGAGTTAATGAGCAGTTCTTC. This translates into CASPPRGGGGLAGVNEQFF.

This CDR3 is CASSQGTSGRLGSYNEQFF. DNA of the CDR3: TGCGCCAGCAGCCAGGGGACTAGCGGGAGGCTGGGCTCCTACAATGAGCAGTTCTTC. The chain is built from TRBV5-1 and TRBJ2-1; 15 nucleotides match TRBD2. The length of the CDR3 is 19 residues. CDR1 and CDR2 from the germline V gene are SGHRS and YFSETQ. The junction had 8 bases not matched to a gene; V was cut back by 4 bases and J by 0 bases.

The rearrangement links TRBV28 to TRBJ1-5; D is ambiguous. This CDR3 contains 17 residues. The V gene's germline CDR1 is MDHEN and CDR2 SYDVKM. With 2 bases removed from V and 0 bases from J, the gap between germline ends came to 14 bases. The chain's CDR3 is CASSLVDYLHSNQPQHF. The CDR3, as DNA: TGTGCCAGCAGTTTAGTGGACTACCTCCATAGCAATCAGCCCCAGCATTTT.

This chain uses TRBV30 with TRBJ2-7; 12 bases are shared with TRBD2. The CDR3 spans 17 residues. V shed 4 bases and J 2 bases; nucleotides not matched to a gene: 12. CDR1 is GTSNPN, CDR2 SVGIG, per germline (reference sequence). CDR3 sequence (DNA): TGTGCCTGGACTCTTGAAAAAACTAGCGGGAGGCCCTACGAGCAGTACTTC. It specifies CAWTLEKTSGRPYEQYF.

This clone appeared once. The chain recombines TRBV2 with TRBJ2-2, with D unclear. This CDR3 has 11 amino acids. Trimming cost V 10 bases and J 4 bases, with 7 bases left between them. Germline CDR1 reads SNHLY; CDR2 reads FYNNEI. CDR3 in amino acids: CAIGGTGELFF. The CDR3 DNA sequence: TGTGCCATCGGTGGCACCGGGGAGCTGTTTTTT. The full variable domain, in which reference TRBV2 and TRBJ2-2 provide the parts outside the CDR3, is EPEVTQTPSHQVTQMGQEVILRCVPISNHLYFYWYRQILGQKVEFLVSFYNNEISEKSEIFDDQFSVERPDGSNFTLKIRSTKLEDSAMYFCAIGGTGELFFGEGSRLTVL.

The V and J genes are TRBV2 and TRBJ2-5; TRBD2 aligns across 7 bases. The CDR3 is made up of 14 amino acids. Germline CDR1 and CDR2: SNHLY and FYNNEI. V dropped 8 bases and J dropped 2; count of bases not matched to a gene: 8. The CDR3 loop is CASRDYPRQETQYF. CDR3 nucleotide sequence: TGTGCCAGCCGGGACTATCCCCGGCAAGAGACCCAGTACTTC. The full variable domain, rest sourced from reference TRBV2 and TRBJ2-5, is EPEVTQTPSHQVTQMGQEVILRCVPISNHLYFYWYRQILGQKVEFLVSFYNNEISEKSEIFDDQFSVERPDGSNFTLKIRSTKLEDSAMYFCASRDYPRQETQYFGPGTRLLVL.

Here the CDR3 reads CASSFDIGNTIYF. CDR3 sequence (DNA): TGCGCCAGCAGTTTTGACATTGGAAACACCATATATTTT. The chain combines TRBV5-1 with TRBJ1-3; D is undetermined. Trimming pared 5 bases from V and 3 bases from J, leaving 9 bases between. The germline V gene encodes CDR1 SGHRS and CDR2 YFSETQ. This CDR3 comprises 13 residues.

This chain connects TRBV7-2 to TRBJ2-7, with D tentatively TRBD2 (5 bases). Germline V gene sequence: CDR1 SGHTA, CDR2 FQGNSA. The CDR3 consists of 14 residues. The V gene lost 5 bases and the J gene lost 7 bases, with 18 bases spanning the gap. CDR3 bases: TGTGCCAGCAGCCCGCAATTTGTCCCGGGAGAGCAGTACTTC. Its protein product is CASSPQFVPGEQYF.

V gene TRBV7-2 combines with J gene TRBJ1-1, with D possibly being TRBD1 (5 bases). Trimming removed 5 bases from V and 1 base from J, with 8 bases in between. The CDR3 is 13 amino acids. Per germline, CDR1 SGHTA and CDR2 FQGNSA. CDR3 protein: CASSRQSNTEAFF. The CDR3 DNA is TGTGCCAGCAGCCGACAGTCGAACACTGAAGCTTTCTTT.

The chain is built from TRBV4-1 and TRBJ2-7, with D possibly matching TRBD2 (5 bases). From germline, CDR1 is MGHRA and CDR2 YSYEKL. V was clipped by 2 bases and J by 2 bases, with 10 bases between them. The CDR3 totals 14 residues. CDR3 DNA: TGCGCCAGCAGCCAACTTCCCGGGACCTACGAGCAGTACTTC. Encoded protein: CASSQLPGTYEQYF.

The V call is TRBV29-1, the J call TRBJ2-4; possibly TRBD1 for D (5 bases). The CDR3 covers 14 residues. V was trimmed by 2 bases and J by 3 bases, leaving 11 bases between them. Germline assignment: CDR1 SQVTM and CDR2 ANQGSEA. This CDR3 reads CSVESGWVKNIQYF. The CDR3 DNA follows: TGCAGCGTTGAATCAGGGTGGGTCAAAAACATTCAGTACTTC. Drawing the rest from reference TRBV29-1 and TRBJ2-4, the complete variable domain is SAVISQKPSRDICQRGTSLTIQCQVDSQVTMMFWYRQQPGQSLTLIATANQGSEATYESGFVIDKFPISRPNLTFSTLTVSNMSPEDSSIYLCSVESGWVKNIQYFGAGTRLSVL.

Written as DNA, the CDR3 is TGCGCCAGCAGCGACTTACGACAGGGGAGTGGAGAGACCCAGTACTTC. It translates to CASSDLRQGSGETQYF. The V and J genes are TRBV5-1 and TRBJ2-5, with 8 bases fitting TRBD1. The CDR3 has 16 amino acids. The germline gives CDR1 SGHRS, CDR2 YFSETQ. Germline trimming cut 4 bases from V and 4 bases from J; bases unmatched to any gene: 12.

This rearrangement joins TRBV19 to TRBJ2-7; D is undetermined. Germline V lookup: CDR1 LNHDA, CDR2 SQIVND (reference sequence). This CDR3 is built from 14 residues. V gave up 3 bases and J gave up 0 bases, with 9 bases separating them. Here the CDR3 DNA reads TGTGCCAGTAGTATCGACATGAGCTCCTACGAGCAGTACTTC. Its translation: CASSIDMSSYEQYF.

The gene calls are TRBV11-1 and TRBJ2-7; 12 nucleotides line up with TRBD2. The CDR3 spans 14 residues. V shed 2 bases and J 7 bases; nucleotides not matched to a gene: 3. CDR1 is SGHAT, CDR2 FQDESV, per germline (reference sequence). CDR3: CASSLLLAGGEQYF. The DNA for the CDR3 is TGTGCCAGCAGCTTACTACTAGCGGGAGGAGAGCAGTACTTC. The full variable domain, rest sourced from reference TRBV11-1 and TRBJ2-7, is EAEVAQSPRYKITEKSQAVAFWCDPISGHATLYWYRQILGQGPELLVQFQDESVVDDSQLPKDRFSAERLKGVDSTLKIQPAELGDSAMYLCASSLLLAGGEQYFGPGTRLTVT.

The chain uses TRBV29-1 and TRBJ2-7; no clear D gene. Trimming took 4 bases from V and 4 from J, leaving 11 bases between them. This CDR3 is built from 12 residues. CDR1 is SQVTM, CDR2 ANQGSEA, per germline. The CDR3 loop reads CSVGQPAYEQYF. CDR3 sequence (DNA): TGCAGCGTTGGTCAGCCAGCTTACGAGCAGTACTTC.